This record concerns one T cell receptor beta chain sequence. Its cognate antigen is unknown. The sample is drawn from a study of cytomegalovirus exposure and HLA in healthy donors. The study, taken as a whole, reports: It was approximately 150 TCR beta chains that were listed as cytomegalovirus-associated. The tendency of first-cohort TCR clusters to co-occur in the approximately 120 validation repertoires was identified by a subsequent analysis. Reports indicated that the classifier achieved high specificity and sensitivity in diagnosing cytomegalovirus status.

Produced via immunoSEQ multiplex PCR; TCRdb's table is partial and in-frame only. This table holds around 140,000 clones, about 88% found once. The ends lost 3 bases at V and 9 bases at J; junction bases unmatched: 12. The CDR3 sequence is 16 residues long. CDR1 is MGHRA, CDR2 YSYEKL, per germline. Sample: PBMCs. This clonotype was obtained from a man aged 18 to 30 in good health and CMV-seropositive. V is TRBV4-1 and J is TRBJ1-3, with 9 bases identical to TRBD1. DNA of the CDR3: TGCGCCAGCAGCCATGGTTGGACAGGGGTATCAGGCACCATATATTTT. Translated: CASSHGWTGVSGTIYF.